The 28 T cell receptor beta chains reported below all come from one sample, sequenced in a study of CD8+CD57+ T cells in acquired aplastic anemia. CDR3 and TCR beta VDJ profiling relied on a genomic DNA template. TCRdb re-analysed the reads in MiXCR, keeping a single row per CDR3 protein. The sample consists of 150,000 to 180,000 distinct CDR3 sequences, just over 50% of them appearing once. Sequencing was done on patients that had shown CD8+CD57+ cell expansion by flow cytometry. The sample consisted of sorted CD4+, CD8+, or CD8+CD57+ T cells (not recorded which) from PBMCs. The receptors were gathered from a human donor with aplastic anemia.

This clonotype was detected once. A read error may produce the germline difference seen at one junction end. The V gene is TRBV12-3 or TRBV12-4, the J gene TRBJ2-3; 9 bases match TRBD2. The CDR3 runs 15 residues. The CDR3: CASSLAGEATDTQYF. The CDR3 region has the DNA TGTGCCAGCAGCTTAGCGGGGGAAGCAACAGATACGCAGTATTTT.

This clonotype occurred many times. The V and J genes are TRBV11-2 and TRBJ1-1; 11 positions agree with TRBD1. Germline lookup yields CDR1 SGHAT and CDR2 FQNNGV. The CDR3 extends over 15 amino acids. The V segment lost 4 bases and the J segment 4 bases; nucleotides outside the gene matches: 5. The CDR3 protein is CASSSRTGGVTEAFF. CDR3 DNA: TGTGCCAGCAGCTCACGGACAGGGGGCGTCACTGAAGCTTTCTTT.

Turning to this clonotype: At one end, the junction sequence differs from germline, possibly due to a read error. The chain is built from TRBV25-1 and TRBJ2-3; D is unclear. This CDR3 spans 16 amino acids. CDR1 is MGHDK and CDR2 is SYGVNS in the germline V gene. DNA for the CDR3: TGTGCCAGCGGTGAATTCACGGGCTTGGTCCCAGATACGCAGTATTTT. Protein sequence: CASGEFTGLVPDTQYF.

The V gene is TRBV25-1, the J gene TRBJ1-5, with a tentative D call TRBD1 (5 bases). V was shortened by 0 bases and J by 9 bases, with 9 bases between the two germline ends. This CDR3 contains 13 residues. The germline gives CDR1 MGHDK, CDR2 SYGVNS. The CDR3 loop is CASSEYNGGPQHF. CDR3 coding DNA: TGTGCCAGCAGTGAATATAACGGGGGGCCCCAGCATTTT.

This clonotype has ten or more counts. The chain recombines TRBV4-3 with TRBJ2-1; 10 bases line up with TRBD2. Unmatched junction bases numbered 1, after V lost 1 base and J lost 1 base. Germline V lookup: CDR1 LGHNA, CDR2 YSLEER. CDR3 length equals 16 residues. CDR3 in DNA: TGCGCCAGCAGCCAAGGAGCGGGGGGGTCCTACAATGAGCAGTTCTTC. Its translation is CASSQGAGGSYNEQFF.

The chain carries TRBV29-1 and TRBJ1-1, with a weak D call TRBD1 (5 bases). V shed 2 bases and J shed 4 bases, with 14 bases lying between them. This CDR3 contains 14 residues. CDR1 and CDR2 (germline): SQVTM, ANQGSEA. In nucleotides, the CDR3 is TGCAGCGTTGAACGGGGGGGTCGGGTCACTGAAGCTTTCTTT. Translating gives CSVERGGRVTEAFF. The full variable domain, rest sourced from reference TRBV29-1 and TRBJ1-1, is SAVISQKPSRDICQRGTSLTIQCQVDSQVTMMFWYRQQPGQSLTLIATANQGSEATYESGFVIDKFPISRPNLTFSTLTVSNMSPEDSSIYLCSVERGGRVTEAFFGQGTRLTVV.

Only one count was recorded for this clonotype. The chain couples TRBV6-5 to TRBJ2-7; 7 bases agree with TRBD1. Germline values: CDR1 MNHEY, CDR2 SVGAGI. The CDR3 extends over 15 amino acids. V trimming: 0 bases; J trimming: 2 bases; junction bases outside the gene matches: 4. Here the CDR3 reads CASSYSITGAYEQYF. In DNA, the CDR3 is TGTGCCAGCAGTTACTCGATTACAGGGGCCTACGAGCAGTACTTC.

V gene TRBV29-1 combines with J gene TRBJ1-1; TRBD1 is a possible D gene (5 bases). The CDR3 is 12 amino acids. With 6 bases removed from V and 3 bases from J, the gap between germline ends came to 11 bases. Germline values: CDR1 SQVTM, CDR2 ANQGSEA. The CDR3 DNA follows: TGCAGCGTCGACCTCAGGGACACTGAAGCTTTCTTT. Translating gives CSVDLRDTEAFF.

This chain joins TRBV7-8 and TRBJ2-3, with 10 bases that match TRBD2. The V segment lost 5 bases and the J segment 5 bases; nucleotides outside the gene matches: 7. In germline, CDR1 is SGHVS, CDR2 FQNEAQ. This CDR3 spans 15 amino acids. The CDR3 reads CASSPVAGGGDTQYF. The CDR3 coding sequence is TGTGCCAGCAGCCCAGTAGCGGGAGGAGGAGATACGCAGTATTTT.

The chain uses TRBV6-4 and TRBJ2-7, with 14 bases lining up with TRBD2. After removal of 5 bases from V and 7 bases from J, the junction contained 4 bases not matched to a gene. This CDR3 contains 14 residues. Germline-derived CDR1 and CDR2 are MRHNA and SNTAGT. CDR3 sequence reads: CASSRTSGGREQYF. The CDR3 coding sequence is TGTGCCAGCAGTCGGACTAGCGGGGGGCGTGAGCAGTACTTC.

The chain carries TRBV10-3 and TRBJ2-2; D possibly corresponds to TRBD1 (6 bases). The CDR3 length is 17 residues. Looked up from germline, CDR1 is ENHRY and CDR2 is SYGVKD. With 4 bases removed from V and 2 bases from J, the gap between germline ends came to 17 bases. This chain's CDR3 is CAISGASGTTNTGELFF. CDR3 coding DNA: TGTGCCATCAGTGGGGCTTCGGGGACAACTAACACCGGGGAGCTGTTTTTT.

This clonotype appeared many times. V and J are TRBV6-1 and TRBJ1-2, with D uncertain. Trimming cost V 8 bases and J 8 bases, with 15 bases left between them. This CDR3 has 12 residues. Per germline, CDR1 MNHNS and CDR2 SASEGT. The CDR3 sequence: CASGRGGGGYTF. CDR3 nucleotides: TGTGCCAGCGGCCGAGGTGGCGGGGGCTACACCTTC.

This clonotype appeared many times. J is TRBJ1-6 and V is TRBV6-5; D might be TRBD1 (6 bases). Germline V gene data show CDR1 as MNHEY and CDR2 as SVGAGI. This CDR3 region has 15 residues. V gave up 3 bases and J gave up 5 bases, with 11 bases separating them. The CDR3 coding sequence is TGTGCCAGCAGTTATTCTTGGGACAATAATTCACCCCTCCACTTT. The encoded protein is CASSYSWDNNSPLHF.

The chain couples TRBV10-1 to TRBJ2-7, with a weak D call TRBD2 (6 bases). The CDR3 extends over 14 amino acids. CDR1 and CDR2 from the germline V gene are WNHNN and SYGVQD (reference sequence). V lost 6 bases and J lost 6, with 18 bases in between. CDR3 amino acids: CASSPGTPGGEQYF. CDR3 nucleotide sequence: TGCGCCAGCAGCCCCGGGACTCCCGGAGGCGAGCAGTACTTC.

This clonotype was seen a few times. The J gene is TRBJ1-2, the V gene TRBV5-6; perhaps TRBD1 as D (5 bases). V was clipped by 4 bases and J by 3 bases, with 10 bases between them. The length of the CDR3 is 13 residues. CDR1 and CDR2 (germline): SGHDT, YYEEEE. For the CDR3, the DNA is TGTGCCAGCAGCCCCACAGGTTACTATGGCTACACCTTC. Its protein is CASSPTGYYGYTF.

This clonotype was recorded many times. V and J are TRBV5-1 and TRBJ2-7, with 8 bases identical to TRBD1. The CDR3 totals 14 residues. Looked up from germline, CDR1 is SGHRS and CDR2 is YFSETQ. Trimming removed 0 bases from V and 5 bases from J; junction bases left unmatched: 4. CDR3 amino acids: CASSLVRTGHEQYF. The CDR3 DNA sequence: TGCGCCAGCAGCTTGGTACGGACAGGGCACGAGCAGTACTTC.

This clonotype was observed a handful of times. One end of the junction fails to match germline, which may point to a read error. CDR3 loop: CASSEGSSYEQYF. DNA for the CDR3: TGCGCCAGCAGTGAGGGCAGTTCCTACGAGCAGTACTTC. This chain joins TRBV2 and TRBJ2-7; a possible D gene is TRBD2 (5 bases). CDR3 length: 13 amino acids. Germline V lookup: CDR1 SNHLY, CDR2 FYNNEI.

The chain recombines TRBV2 with TRBJ2-7; TRBD1 aligns across 8 bases. Germline CDR1 SNHLY, CDR2 FYNNEI. Trimming removed 8 bases from V and 4 bases from J; junction bases left unmatched: 1. There are 11 residues in the CDR3. CDR3 in amino acids: CASGQGYEQYF. The CDR3 region has the DNA TGTGCCAGCGGACAGGGATACGAGCAGTACTTC.

This clonotype was observed a single time. One junction end disagrees with the germline gene, perhaps due to a read error. This chain's CDR3 is CASSLGGDRSPHF. In DNA form, the CDR3 reads TGTGCCAGCAGCTTAGGCGGGGACCGCTCCCCGCACTTC. V gene TRBV7-2 combines with J gene TRBJ2-7; perhaps TRBD2 as D (6 bases). The CDR3 is 13 amino acids. Germline V lookup: CDR1 SGHTA, CDR2 FQGNSA.

The rearrangement joins TRBV7-2 to TRBJ2-3; 7 bases align to TRBD1. The V and J ends lost 5 bases and 4 bases, in that order; junction bases with no gene match: 6. The CDR3 loop spans 14 amino acids. Germline V lookup: CDR1 SGHTA, CDR2 FQGNSA. DNA of the CDR3: TGTGCCAGCAGCCGACAGGGTGGGTCAGATACGCAGTATTTT. Amino acid sequence: CASSRQGGSDTQYF.

This chain uses TRBV9 with TRBJ2-5, with 11 bases aligning to TRBD1. Trimming took 3 bases from V and 4 from J; bases not matched to a gene: 2. CDR3 length: 14 amino acids. The V gene's germline CDR1 is SGDLS and CDR2 YYNGEE. DNA of the CDR3: TGTGCCAGCAGCGCAGGGACAGGGGGAGAGACCCAGTACTTC. Protein product: CASSAGTGGETQYF.

V is TRBV28 and J is TRBJ2-7, with D perhaps TRBD1 (6 bases). V dropped 6 bases and J dropped 2 bases, with 17 bases sitting between them. The CDR3 extends over 15 amino acids. Looked up from germline, CDR1 is MDHEN and CDR2 is SYDVKM. The CDR3 DNA reads TGTGCCAGCAGCGCTGGCACAGGGCAAACCTACGAGCAGTACTTC. Translating it yields CASSAGTGQTYEQYF.

The CDR3, as DNA: TGTGCCAGCTCCTTTCGCCCTAACACTGAAGCTTTCTTT. Its translation: CASSFRPNTEAFF. This rearrangement joins TRBV19 to TRBJ1-1, with D unclear. Germline lookup yields CDR1 LNHDA and CDR2 SQIVND (reference sequence). The CDR3 contains 13 residues. Between the trimmed V and J ends, which lost 9 bases and 2 bases, there was a span of 13 bases.

This chain joins TRBV10-3 and TRBJ2-5; D gene ambiguous. The CDR3 is 14 residues long. Germline-derived CDR1 and CDR2 are ENHRY and SYGVKD. With 5 bases removed from V and 2 bases from J, the gap between germline ends came to 12 bases. CDR3 loop: CAISTPLGQETQYF. Here the CDR3 DNA reads TGTGCCATCAGTACCCCCTTGGGGCAAGAGACCCAGTACTTC.

This sequence joins TRBV2 and TRBJ2-7; D is undetermined. Trimming cost V 6 bases and J 4 bases, with 7 bases left between them. This CDR3 is 11 amino acids long. Germline values: CDR1 SNHLY, CDR2 FYNNEI. CDR3 in amino acids: CASRDQYEQYF. CDR3 DNA: TGTGCCAGCAGGGACCAGTACGAGCAGTACTTC. The whole variable domain, filled in from reference TRBV2 and TRBJ2-7, reads EPEVTQTPSHQVTQMGQEVILRCVPISNHLYFYWYRQILGQKVEFLVSFYNNEISEKSEIFDDQFSVERPDGSNFTLKIRSTKLEDSAMYFCASRDQYEQYFGPGTRLTVT.

The chain recombines TRBV29-1 with TRBJ2-7; no clear D. Per the germline V gene, CDR1 is SQVTM and CDR2 is ANQGSEA. CDR3 size: 12 residues. Trimming pared 4 bases from V and 0 bases from J, leaving 7 bases between. The CDR3 DNA follows: TGCAGCGTTGTCGTCCGCTCCTACGAGCAGTACTTC. This gives the protein CSVVVRSYEQYF.

V usage is TRBV9 and J usage is TRBJ1-1; weak D call: TRBD1 (5 bases). The V gene's germline CDR1 is SGDLS and CDR2 YYNGEE. Trimming shortened V by 8 bases and J by 4 bases, and 9 bases separated the two germline ends. The CDR3 runs 11 residues. The CDR3 is CASGGATEAFF. The CDR3 DNA reads as TGTGCCAGTGGTGGGGCCACTGAAGCTTTCTTT.

The chain carries TRBV10-3 and TRBJ1-2; a possible D gene is TRBD1 (5 bases). CDR3 length: 14 amino acids. V was shortened by 8 bases and J by 0 bases, with 13 bases between the two germline ends. CDR1 and CDR2 (germline): ENHRY, SYGVKD. The CDR3: CAIRSPGANYGYTF. The CDR3 DNA reads TGTGCCATCCGCTCACCGGGGGCTAACTATGGCTACACCTTC.